This T cell receptor beta chain stems from a study of T cell changes during pregnancy in multiple sclerosis. The CDR3 runs 13 residues. Germline V gene sequence: CDR1 SQVTM, CDR2 ANQGSEA. The V segment lost 5 bases and the J segment 8 bases; nucleotides outside the gene matches: 9. Profiling relied on immunoSEQ multiplex PCR, and the TCRdb table lists in-frame clones only, not all of them. The table lists approximately 71,000 clones, about nine tenths of them singletons. The clonotype was recovered from a female donor with multiple sclerosis, enrolled in a pregnancy study. The sequencing used peripheral blood, collected in the second trimester of pregnancy. V usage is TRBV29-1 and J usage is TRBJ1-5; 7 nucleotides line up with TRBD1. As DNA, the CDR3 is TGCAGCGTTTCTACAGGGGTCGTGGAGCCCCAGCATTTT. Protein product: CSVSTGVVEPQHF. The whole variable domain, remainder taken from reference TRBV29-1 and TRBJ1-5, is SAVISQKPSRDICQRGTSLTIQCQVDSQVTMMFWYRQQPGQSLTLIATANQGSEATYESGFVIDKFPISRPNLTFSTLTVSNMSPEDSSIYLCSVSTGVVEPQHFGDGTRLSIL.